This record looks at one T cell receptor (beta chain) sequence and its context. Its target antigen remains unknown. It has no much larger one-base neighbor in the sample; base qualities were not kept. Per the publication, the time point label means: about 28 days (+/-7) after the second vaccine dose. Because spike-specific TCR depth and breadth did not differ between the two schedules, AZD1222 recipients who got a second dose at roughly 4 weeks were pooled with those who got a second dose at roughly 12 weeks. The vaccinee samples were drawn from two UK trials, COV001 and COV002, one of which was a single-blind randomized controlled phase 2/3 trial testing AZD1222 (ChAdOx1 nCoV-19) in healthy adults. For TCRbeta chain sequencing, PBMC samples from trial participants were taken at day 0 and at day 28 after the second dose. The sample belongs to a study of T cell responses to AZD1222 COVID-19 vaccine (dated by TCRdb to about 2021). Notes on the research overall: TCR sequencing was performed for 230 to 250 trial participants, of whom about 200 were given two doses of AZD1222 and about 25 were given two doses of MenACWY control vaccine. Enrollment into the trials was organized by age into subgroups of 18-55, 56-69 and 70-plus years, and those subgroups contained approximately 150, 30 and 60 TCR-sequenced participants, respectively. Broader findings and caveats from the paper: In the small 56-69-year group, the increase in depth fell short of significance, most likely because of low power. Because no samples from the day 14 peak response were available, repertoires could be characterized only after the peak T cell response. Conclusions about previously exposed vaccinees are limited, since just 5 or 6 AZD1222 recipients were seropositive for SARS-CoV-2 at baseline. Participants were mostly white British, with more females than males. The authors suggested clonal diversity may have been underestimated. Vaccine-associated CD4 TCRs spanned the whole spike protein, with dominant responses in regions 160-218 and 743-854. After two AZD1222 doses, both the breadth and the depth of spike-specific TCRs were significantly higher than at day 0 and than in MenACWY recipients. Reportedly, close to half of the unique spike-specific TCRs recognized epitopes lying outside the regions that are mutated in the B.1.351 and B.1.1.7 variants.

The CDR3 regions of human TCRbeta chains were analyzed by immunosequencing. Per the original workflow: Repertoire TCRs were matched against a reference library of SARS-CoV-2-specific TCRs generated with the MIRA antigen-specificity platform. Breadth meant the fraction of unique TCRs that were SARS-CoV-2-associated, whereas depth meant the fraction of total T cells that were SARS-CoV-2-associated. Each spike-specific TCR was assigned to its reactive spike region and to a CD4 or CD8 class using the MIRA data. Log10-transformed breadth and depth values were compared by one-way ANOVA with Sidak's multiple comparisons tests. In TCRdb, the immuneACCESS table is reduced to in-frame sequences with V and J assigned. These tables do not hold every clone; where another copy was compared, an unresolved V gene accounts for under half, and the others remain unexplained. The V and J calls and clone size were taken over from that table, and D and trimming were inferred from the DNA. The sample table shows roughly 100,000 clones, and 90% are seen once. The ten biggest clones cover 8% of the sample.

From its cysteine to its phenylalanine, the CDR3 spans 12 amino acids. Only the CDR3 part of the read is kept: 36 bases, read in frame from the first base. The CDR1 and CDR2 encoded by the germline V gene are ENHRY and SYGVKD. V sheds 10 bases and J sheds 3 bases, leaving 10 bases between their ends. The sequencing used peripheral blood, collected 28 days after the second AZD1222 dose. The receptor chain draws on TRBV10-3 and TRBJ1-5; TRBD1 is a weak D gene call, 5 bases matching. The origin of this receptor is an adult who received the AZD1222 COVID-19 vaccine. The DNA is TGTGCCACTGGGGGGAACAATCAGCCCCAGCATTTT. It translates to CATGGNNQPQHF.